A single sample gave rise to the 30 T cell receptor beta chains below, sequenced in a study of shared clonotypes between healthy human individuals. Produced via immunoSEQ multiplex PCR; TCRdb's table is partial and in-frame only. The data contain 2,100,000 or so clones, 95% of them seen just once; the ten biggest clones take up less than 0.15%. The source material was naive CD4+ T cells sorted from blood. The subset: CD45RA+ positively selected. All receptors derive from a man younger than 35 in good health.

Turning to this clone: An end of the junction does not agree with germline; a read error may underlie this. V is TRBV11-3 and J is TRBJ2-4; D is uncertain. Germline V gene lookup returns CDR1 SGHNT and CDR2 YENEEA. This CDR3 comprises 15 residues. The CDR3 loop reads CASSLTRVAKNIRYF. Here the CDR3 DNA reads TGTGCCAGCAGCTTAACTCGAGTAGCCAAAAACATTCGGTACTTC.

The chain uses TRBV11-2 and TRBJ2-5; possibly TRBD1 for D (6 bases). Trimming took 0 bases from V and 5 from J, leaving 10 bases between them. From germline, CDR1 is SGHAT and CDR2 FQNNGV. CDR3 length: 14 amino acids. The CDR3 sequence is CASSLEWTVETQYF. CDR3 sequence (DNA): TGTGCCAGCAGCTTAGAATGGACAGTGGAGACCCAGTACTTC.

Notes on this clone: The same CDR3 arises from other DNA sequences in this sample as well. The V and J genes are TRBV7-6 and TRBJ2-7; maybe TRBD1 (6 bases). The CDR3 has 14 residues. V lost 1 base and J 3 bases, leaving 10 bases between the germline ends. Germline V gene lookup returns CDR1 SGHVS and CDR2 FNYEAQ. The CDR3 DNA reads as TGTGCCAGCAGCTTAGAACAGGGCGGCTACGAGCAGTACTTC. It encodes CASSLEQGGYEQYF.

V gene TRBV28 combines with J gene TRBJ2-2, with 8 bases that match TRBD1. CDR1 and CDR2 (germline): MDHEN, SYDVKM. The CDR3 loop spans 17 amino acids. Trimming at V came to 3 bases and at J to 0 bases, leaving 6 bases not matched to a gene. The CDR3 sequence: CASSFQRTGPNTGELFF. The CDR3 DNA is TGTGCCAGCAGTTTTCAACGGACAGGGCCGAACACCGGGGAGCTGTTTTTT. Full variable domain (outside the CDR3, taken from reference TRBV28 and TRBJ2-2): DVKVTQSSRYLVKRTGEKVFLECVQDMDHENMFWYRQDPGLGLRLIYFSYDVKMKEKGDIPEGYSVSREKKERFSLILESASTNQTSMYLCASSFQRTGPNTGELFFGEGSRLTVL.

The V gene is TRBV25-1, the J gene TRBJ2-5; the D gene is possibly TRBD2 (5 bases). The V end was cut by 0 bases, the J end by 2 bases, with 10 bases between. CDR1 and CDR2 (germline): MGHDK, SYGVNS. CDR3 length equals 15 residues. The CDR3 reads CASSEYLGDQETQYF. CDR3 DNA sequence: TGTGCCAGCAGTGAATATCTCGGGGATCAAGAGACCCAGTACTTC.

The chain links TRBV6-6 to TRBJ2-2, with D uncertain. The germline gives CDR1 MNHNY, CDR2 SVGAGI (reference sequence). This CDR3 is 16 amino acids long. Trimming took off 0 bases at V and 0 bases at J, with 8 bases between the two ends. CDR3 in amino acids: CASSYSSRTNTGELFF. In DNA form, the CDR3 reads TGTGCCAGCAGTTACTCGAGTAGAACGAACACCGGGGAGCTGTTTTTT.

This rearrangement joins TRBV6-1 to TRBJ2-7; TRBD1 matches at 7 bases. CDR1 and CDR2 (germline): MNHNS, SASEGT. The CDR3 length is 12 residues. The V segment lost 7 bases and the J segment 3 bases; nucleotides outside the gene matches: 3. The CDR3 protein is CASTSGGYEQYF. The CDR3 nucleotides are TGTGCCAGCACTTCAGGGGGCTACGAGCAGTACTTC.

This chain uses TRBV18 with TRBJ1-2; tentatively, D is TRBD1 (6 bases). V dropped 6 bases and J dropped 2 bases, with 19 bases sitting between them. The CDR3 has 16 residues. In germline, CDR1 is KGHSH, CDR2 LQKENI. CDR3 residues: CASSQGGGESNYGYTF. Here the CDR3 DNA reads TGTGCCAGCTCCCAGGGAGGGGGAGAATCCAACTATGGCTACACCTTC.

Written as DNA, the CDR3 is TGCAGCGTTGGTGTAAATCAGATATCTTCTGAAAAACTGTTTTTT. Its protein product is CSVGVNQISSEKLFF. The chain is built from TRBV29-1 and TRBJ1-4; D remains unclear. CDR1 is SQVTM and CDR2 is ANQGSEA in the germline V gene. The CDR3 is made up of 15 amino acids. Between the trimmed V and J ends, which lost 4 bases and 7 bases, there was a span of 19 bases.

This sequence joins TRBV5-5 and TRBJ1-2; unclear D gene. The V gene's germline CDR1 is SGHKS and CDR2 YYEKEE (reference sequence). V shed 5 bases and J shed 2 bases, with 16 bases lying between them. This CDR3 comprises 15 residues. As DNA, the CDR3 is TGTGCCAGCAGTCTCGACCCGAATCAGAACTATGGCTACACCTTC. It codes for CASSLDPNQNYGYTF.

Comment on this clone: Other DNA sequences within the sample encode an identical CDR3. The chain combines TRBV5-1 with TRBJ2-5; D not certain. The CDR3 covers 13 residues. V lost 0 bases and J lost 1, with 4 bases in between. Germline V gene lookup returns CDR1 SGHRS and CDR2 YFSETQ. In DNA, the CDR3 is TGCGCCAGCAGCTTGGGTCTCCAAGAGACCCAGTACTTC. It is translated as CASSLGLQETQYF.

The rearrangement uses TRBV5-6 and TRBJ1-6; TRBD1 might be the D (6 bases). CDR1 and CDR2 (germline): SGHDT, YYEEEE. The V end lost 4 bases, the J end lost 6 bases, and 14 bases lay between the germline ends. The CDR3 is made up of 15 amino acids. The CDR3 sequence is CASSPGQYRNSPLHF. DNA for the CDR3: TGTGCCAGCAGCCCTGGACAGTATCGTAATTCACCCCTCCACTTT.

The chain recombines TRBV19 with TRBJ2-7; 7 bases are a match to TRBD1. V shed 5 bases, J shed 0 bases, and the junction held 7 bases outside the gene matches. Germline V gene data show CDR1 as LNHDA and CDR2 as SQIVND (reference sequence). The CDR3 covers 15 residues. CDR3 in amino acids: CASSPTRDSSYEQYF. CDR3 DNA sequence: TGTGCCAGTAGTCCCACCCGGGACAGCTCCTACGAGCAGTACTTC.

This chain links TRBV7-2 with TRBJ2-7; 8 bases are shared with TRBD1. With V trimmed by 8 bases and J by 2 bases, 8 bases remained unmatched. Germline V CDR1 and CDR2: SGHTA, FQGNSA. The CDR3 consists of 14 residues. The CDR3 loop reads CASLTGTGPYEQYF. In DNA, the CDR3 is TGTGCCAGCTTAACCGGGACAGGTCCCTACGAGCAGTACTTC.

This clone was seen a handful of times. The V call is TRBV15, the J call TRBJ1-1; D ambiguous. This CDR3 is 17 amino acids long. The V end lost 3 bases, the J end lost 4 bases, and 21 bases lay between the germline ends. Germline loops: CDR1 LNHNV, CDR2 YYDKDF (reference sequence). The CDR3 bases are TGTGCCACCAGCAGGTACGGCAGCTATCCGGTGGGCACTGAAGCTTTCTTT. Its translation: CATSRYGSYPVGTEAFF.

The V gene is TRBV5-1, the J gene TRBJ1-5; TRBD1 matches at 8 bases. The V gene's germline CDR1 is SGHRS and CDR2 YFSETQ. This CDR3 has 15 amino acids. V shed 4 bases and J 4 bases; nucleotides not matched to a gene: 7. CDR3 sequence (DNA): TGCGCCAGCAGCAGAACAGGGGGTGGGAATCAGCCCCAGCATTTT. Translated: CASSRTGGGNQPQHF.

The chain joins TRBV29-1 to TRBJ1-6, with D unresolved. This CDR3 is 13 amino acids long. Trimming cost V 5 bases and J 3 bases, with 8 bases left between them. The V gene's germline CDR1 is SQVTM and CDR2 ANQGSEA. This CDR3 is CSVRPGYNSPLHF. CDR3 in DNA: TGCAGCGTTCGACCTGGCTATAATTCACCCCTCCACTTT.

The V call is TRBV6-1, the J call TRBJ1-2, with TRBD1 matching 12 bases. Germline V lookup: CDR1 MNHNS, CDR2 SASEGT. The CDR3 length is 13 residues. Trimming took 6 bases from V and 7 from J; bases not matched to a gene: 3. CDR3 sequence (DNA): TGTGCCAGCAGAGGGACAGGGGGCAGTGGCTACACCTTC. Its protein is CASRGTGGSGYTF.

The chain carries TRBV28 and TRBJ2-1; D may be TRBD2 (6 bases). The CDR3 covers 12 residues. The germline V gene has CDR1 MDHEN and CDR2 SYDVKM. Trimming removed 6 bases at V and 9 bases at J, with 12 bases between. The DNA of the CDR3 is TGTGCCAGCAGCCTCGGGACTTCTGAGCAGTTCTTC. This codes for CASSLGTSEQFF.

A word on this clone: The same CDR3 arises from other DNA sequences in this sample as well. V usage is TRBV11-2 and J usage is TRBJ2-2, with D hard to call. The CDR3 runs to 13 residues. Per the germline V gene, CDR1 is SGHAT and CDR2 is FQNNGV. The ends were cut back, 1 base at V and 7 bases at J, with 7 bases in the middle. In DNA, the CDR3 is TGTGCCAGCAGCTTAGCTCGGGTCGGGGAGCTGTTTTTT. Amino acid sequence: CASSLARVGELFF. Drawing the rest from reference TRBV11-2 and TRBJ2-2, the complete variable domain is EAGVAQSPRYKIIEKRQSVAFWCNPISGHATLYWYQQILGQGPKLLIQFQNNGVVDDSQLPKDRFSAERLKGVDSTLKIQPAKLEDSAVYLCASSLARVGELFFGEGSRLTVL.

This clone was recorded a few times. The chain employs TRBV6-1 and TRBJ2-4; 9 positions agree with TRBD2. Germline CDR1 and CDR2: MNHNS and SASEGT. The junction had 2 bases not matched to a gene; V was cut back by 1 base and J by 1 base. The CDR3 has 16 amino acids. DNA of the CDR3: TGTGCCAGCAGTGAAGGCGGGAGGGGGGCCAAAAACATTCAGTACTTC. It codes for CASSEGGRGAKNIQYF.

The rearrangement uses TRBV7-8 and TRBJ2-2; D tentatively reads TRBD1 or TRBD2 (5 bases each). The CDR3 consists of 12 residues. V was trimmed by 8 bases and J by 5 bases, leaving 9 bases between them. CDR1 and CDR2 (germline): SGHVS, FQNEAQ. The CDR3 here is CASYEGTGELFF. The CDR3, as DNA: TGTGCCAGCTATGAGGGGACCGGGGAGCTGTTTTTT.

The chain links TRBV11-1 to TRBJ2-3, with D hard to call. The CDR3 contains 18 residues. V was trimmed by 0 bases and J by 0 bases, leaving 16 bases between them. CDR1 SGHAT and CDR2 FQDESV come from the germline V gene (reference sequence). As DNA, the CDR3 is TGTGCCAGCAGCTTAGCGCGTTCACTAATCTCTAGCACAGATACGCAGTATTTT. Protein sequence: CASSLARSLISSTDTQYF. Full variable domain (remainder filled in from reference TRBV11-1 and TRBJ2-3): EAEVAQSPRYKITEKSQAVAFWCDPISGHATLYWYRQILGQGPELLVQFQDESVVDDSQLPKDRFSAERLKGVDSTLKIQPAELGDSAMYLCASSLARSLISSTDTQYFGPGTRLTVL.

The chain is built from TRBV5-1 and TRBJ2-3; 11 nucleotides match TRBD2. Germline loops: CDR1 SGHRS, CDR2 YFSETQ. CDR3 size: 16 residues. V dropped 5 bases and J dropped 1; count of bases not matched to a gene: 6. DNA of the CDR3: TGCGCCAGCAGTAAACTGACTAGCGGGGGCACAGATACGCAGTATTTT. As protein: CASSKLTSGGTDTQYF.

Note on this clone: Distinct nucleotide sequences in the sample also encode this CDR3. The V gene is TRBV4-3, the J gene TRBJ1-1; no clear D gene. Trimming stripped 3 bases from V and 0 bases from J, with 5 bases between. CDR3 length: 13 amino acids. Germline loops: CDR1 LGHNA, CDR2 YSLEER. CDR3 sequence: CASSQELNTEAFF. CDR3 coding DNA: TGCGCCAGCAGCCAGGAATTGAACACTGAAGCTTTCTTT.

This sequence joins TRBV6-1 and TRBJ1-2; D is ambiguous. Trimming cost V 6 bases and J 6 bases, with 14 bases left between them. Germline V gene sequence: CDR1 MNHNS, CDR2 SASEGT. The CDR3 has 13 residues. In DNA, the CDR3 is TGTGCCAGCAGGCCCACCGGGTTTAATGGCTACACCTTC. Its protein product is CASRPTGFNGYTF.

Points on this clone: The identical CDR3 is also encoded by other nucleotide sequences in the sample. This chain connects TRBV5-1 to TRBJ2-1, with 9 bases lining up with TRBD2. This CDR3 comprises 15 residues. V lost 0 bases, J lost 4 bases, and 2 bases stayed unmatched. Germline CDR1 SGHRS, CDR2 YFSETQ. The CDR3 DNA reads as TGCGCCAGCAGCTTGGGCCTAGCGGGGTACAATGAGCAGTTCTTC. Its translation is CASSLGLAGYNEQFF.

The chain joins TRBV19 to TRBJ2-5, with TRBD1 matching over 8 bases. Trimming cost V 5 bases and J 4 bases; bases outside gene matches: 12. The CDR3 contains 16 residues. The germline V gene has CDR1 LNHDA and CDR2 SQIVND (reference sequence). CDR3 nucleotides: TGTGCCAGTAGTCCACGGACAGGGAGTTCTGGAGAGACCCAGTACTTC. Translated, it gives CASSPRTGSSGETQYF.

The rearrangement joins TRBV7-8 to TRBJ1-2; D unclear. Looked up from germline, CDR1 is SGHVS and CDR2 is FQNEAQ. The CDR3 covers 13 residues. The V end was cut by 5 bases, the J end by 4 bases, with 11 bases between. CDR3 sequence reads: CASSPDGAYGYTF. CDR3 nucleotide sequence: TGTGCCAGCAGCCCAGACGGCGCCTATGGCTACACCTTC.

The J gene is TRBJ2-7, the V gene TRBV9; weak D call: TRBD2 (6 bases). Trimming pared 5 bases from V and 6 bases from J, leaving 21 bases between. Germline CDR1 SGDLS, CDR2 YYNGEE. This CDR3 contains 15 residues. The CDR3 sequence is CASSYGRNQRAEQYF. CDR3 DNA sequence: TGTGCCAGCAGTTATGGGAGGAATCAAAGGGCCGAGCAGTACTTC.